The following is a T cell receptor beta chain sequence with its context. The data belong to a study of blood T cell repertoires in COVID-19. In the authors' workflow: By means of reference gene primer amplification, nucleated cell counts were estimated. The assay was immunoSEQ multiplex PCR, and TCRdb's table has in-frame clones only and misses some. The D gene and trimming were derived from the DNA, and the V and J assignments and clone size from that table. The sample lists 200,000 to 250,000 clones, around 80% occurring once. Membership in each cohort depended on participant-reported clinical history. This CDR3 has 15 amino acids. Germline loops: CDR1 SGHRS, CDR2 YFSETQ. V gave up 3 bases and J gave up 1 base; unmatched junction bases: 6.

The V call is TRBV5-1, the J call TRBJ1-1; 7 nucleotides agree with TRBD1. Sequencing used PBMCs or T cells enriched from blood (not recorded which). This TCR came from a man between 25 and 39 years old with acute COVID-19. CDR3 sequence reads: CASSYRQGQNTEAFF. CDR3 DNA: TGCGCCAGCAGCTACCGACAGGGACAGAACACTGAAGCTTTCTTT.